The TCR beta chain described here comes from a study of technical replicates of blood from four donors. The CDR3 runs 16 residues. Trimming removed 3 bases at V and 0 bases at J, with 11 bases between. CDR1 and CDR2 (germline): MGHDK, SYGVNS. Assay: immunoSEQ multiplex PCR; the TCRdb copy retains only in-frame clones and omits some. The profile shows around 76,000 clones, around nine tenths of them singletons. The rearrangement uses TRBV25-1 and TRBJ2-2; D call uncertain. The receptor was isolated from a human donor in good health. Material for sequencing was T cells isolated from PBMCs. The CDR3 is CASSDLLGPNTGELFF. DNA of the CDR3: TGTGCCAGCAGTGACCTCCTTGGCCCGAACACCGGGGAGCTGTTTTTT. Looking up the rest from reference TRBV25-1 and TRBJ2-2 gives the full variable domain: EADIYQTPRYLVIGTGKKITLECSQTMGHDKMYWYQQDPGMELHLIHYSYGVNSTEKGDLSSESTVSRIRTEHFPLTLESARPSHTSQYLCASSDLLGPNTGELFFGEGSRLTVL.